The TCR beta chain described here comes from a study of glioma-infiltrating T cells after dendritic cell vaccination. About the research overall: Dendritic cell vaccine was injected intradermally three times, biweekly. Regarding the study as a whole: Survival was not directly related to TCR clonality in these patients.

The germline V gene has CDR1 ENHRY and CDR2 SYGVKD. The CDR3 has 14 residues. With 0 bases removed from V and 9 bases from J, the gap between germline ends came to 11 bases. This clone has just one count. Its matching antigen is unknown. Primers: 60 V beta forward and 13 J beta reverse. Some clones are missing from TCRdb's copy, which holds only in-frame ones; the method was immunoSEQ multiplex PCR. The repertoire includes approximately 82,000 clones, about 87% of them detected once, and 3.2% sits in the top ten. V is TRBV10-3 and J is TRBJ1-4; D is unclear. The sample in question was blood, obtained before dendritic cell vaccination. The sequence derives from a human donor with glioblastoma. The CDR3 protein is CAISESGNEKKLFF. CDR3 in DNA: TGTGCCATCAGTGAGTCCGGGAATGAAAAAAAACTGTTTTTT.